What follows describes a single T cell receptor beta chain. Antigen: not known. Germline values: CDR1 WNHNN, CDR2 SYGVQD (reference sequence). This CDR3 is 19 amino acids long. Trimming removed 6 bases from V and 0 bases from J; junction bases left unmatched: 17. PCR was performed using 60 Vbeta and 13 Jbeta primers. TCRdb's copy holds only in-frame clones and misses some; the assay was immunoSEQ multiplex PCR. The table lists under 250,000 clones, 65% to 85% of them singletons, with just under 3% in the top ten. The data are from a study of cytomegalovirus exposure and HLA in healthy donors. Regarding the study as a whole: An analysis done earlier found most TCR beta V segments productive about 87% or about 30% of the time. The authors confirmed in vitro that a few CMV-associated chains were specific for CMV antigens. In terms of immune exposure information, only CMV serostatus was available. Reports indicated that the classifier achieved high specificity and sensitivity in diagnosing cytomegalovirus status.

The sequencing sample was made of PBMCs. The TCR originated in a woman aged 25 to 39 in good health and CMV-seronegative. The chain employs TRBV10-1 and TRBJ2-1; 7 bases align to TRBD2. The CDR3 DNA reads TGCGCCAGCAGCCACACTCATAGCGGGTGTAGATTCTCCTACAATGAGCAGTTCTTC. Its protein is CASSHTHSGCRFSYNEQFF.